These 8 T cell receptor beta chains were all obtained from the same sample, sequenced in a study of T cell changes during pregnancy in multiple sclerosis. Profiling relied on immunoSEQ multiplex PCR, and the TCRdb table lists in-frame clones only, not all of them. The sample carries 30,000 to 35,000 clones, about 90% recorded once. This material consisted of CD4+ T cells from peripheral blood mononuclear cells, taken in the third trimester of pregnancy. Receptor source: a female donor in good health, enrolled as a control in a pregnancy study.

This chain connects TRBV6-1 to TRBJ1-5; D possibly corresponds to TRBD1 (5 bases). The CDR3 totals 16 residues. Per germline, CDR1 MNHNS and CDR2 SASEGT. Trimming pared 2 bases from V and 5 bases from J, leaving 16 bases between. This CDR3 reads CASSEQAYGGYQPQHF. The DNA of the CDR3 is TGTGCCAGCAGTGAACAGGCGTACGGGGGGTATCAGCCCCAGCATTTT.

This clone is classed as medium-sized. The chain is built from TRBV6-6 and TRBJ2-1, with 10 bases fitting TRBD2. There are 14 residues in the CDR3. CDR1 and CDR2 from the germline V gene are MNHNY and SVGAGI (reference sequence). Unmatched junction bases numbered 6, after V lost 7 bases and J lost 6 bases. The CDR3 region has the DNA TGTGCCAGCACCGGACTAGCGGCCTCCAATGAGCAGTTCTTC. Translated: CASTGLAASNEQFF.

The gene calls are TRBV5-4 and TRBJ1-6; 7 nucleotides match TRBD1. The CDR3 has 15 amino acids. V shed 0 bases and J 7 bases; nucleotides not matched to a gene: 4. Germline lookup yields CDR1 SGHNT and CDR2 YYREEE (reference sequence). CDR3 region: CASSLGQGLNSPLHF. In DNA form, the CDR3 reads TGTGCCAGCAGCTTGGGACAGGGCCTGAATTCACCCCTCCACTTT.

V and J are TRBV6-1 and TRBJ1-4, with no clear D. Germline V gene data show CDR1 as MNHNS and CDR2 as SASEGT. The CDR3 spans 14 residues. V was cut by 6 bases and J by 0 bases, with 8 bases left in between. CDR3 loop: CASSGLATNEKLFF. CDR3 coding DNA: TGTGCCAGCAGCGGACTCGCAACTAATGAAAAACTGTTTTTT.

CDR3 region: CASSSSGGFSTDTQYF. In DNA, the CDR3 is TGTGCCAGCAGCTCCTCGGGCGGGTTTAGCACAGATACGCAGTATTTT. The rearrangement uses TRBV11-2 and TRBJ2-3, with D perhaps TRBD2 (5 bases). CDR3 length: 16 amino acids. The V gene's germline CDR1 is SGHAT and CDR2 FQNNGV. The V end was cut by 4 bases, the J end by 0 bases, with 14 bases between.

The chain uses TRBV5-6 and TRBJ2-3; D possibly corresponds to TRBD2 (6 bases). Germline CDR1 SGHDT, CDR2 YYEEEE. V was shortened by 4 bases and J by 2 bases, with 14 bases between the two germline ends. This CDR3 has 15 residues. The CDR3 loop reads CASSHRDWPTDTQYF. The CDR3 bases are TGTGCCAGCAGCCACCGGGACTGGCCCACAGATACGCAGTATTTT.

The chain combines TRBV30 with TRBJ1-2, with 8 bases that match TRBD1. Per germline, CDR1 GTSNPN and CDR2 SVGIG (reference sequence). This CDR3 is built from 11 residues. J gave up 11 bases and V 1 base, and 3 bases lay outside the gene matches. This CDR3 reads CAWSGTGTYTF. The CDR3 DNA reads as TGTGCCTGGAGTGGGACAGGGACGTACACCTTC.

This chain uses TRBV2 with TRBJ2-7; TRBD1 aligns across 8 bases. V trimming: 4 bases; J trimming: 2 bases; junction bases outside the gene matches: 7. Germline loops: CDR1 SNHLY, CDR2 FYNNEI. The CDR3 runs 15 residues. The CDR3 DNA reads TGTGCCAGCAGTGCCTCAGGGGGCAGCGCCTACGAGCAGTACTTC. Amino acids: CASSASGGSAYEQYF.